Below, 16 T cell receptor beta chains from the same sample are listed, as sequenced in a study of Ad26.COV2.S vaccination and SARS-CoV-2 variants. The table came from immunoSEQ multiplex PCR; TCRdb's copy has only in-frame clones and leaves some out. The table has 300,000 to 450,000 clones, 70% to 90% seen once. Treatment here: roughly 20 received Ad26.COV2.S at low or high dose, single or two shots; 5 received placebo; per-sample allocation not given. Specimens were obtained on day 63 following the first vaccine or placebo injection. Material: peripheral blood, obtained in a trial of Ad26.COV2.S vaccine versus placebo. These receptors all come from a person between 18 and 65 years old who received the Ad26.COV2.S COVID-19 vaccine or a placebo.

The chain uses TRBV5-4 and TRBJ1-6, with 7 bases aligning to TRBD1. From germline, CDR1 is SGHNT and CDR2 YYREEE (reference sequence). This CDR3 has 14 residues. V lost 4 bases to trimming and J lost 5 bases; unmatched junction nucleotides: 3. CDR3 bases: TGTGCCAGCAGCCAGGGACAGAATAATTCACCCCTCCACTTT. Amino acids: CASSQGQNNSPLHF.

In nucleotides, the CDR3 is TGTGCCAGCAGCGCCCTCGGGAGGTTCGACGAGCAGTACTTC. It specifies CASSALGRFDEQYF. This rearrangement joins TRBV9 to TRBJ2-7; 7 bases fit TRBD2. Germline trimming cut 3 bases from V and 5 bases from J; bases unmatched to any gene: 8. Germline V gives CDR1 SGDLS, CDR2 YYNGEE. The CDR3 runs to 14 residues.

The V and J genes are TRBV5-8 and TRBJ2-1; D is possibly TRBD1 (5 bases). Germline V gives CDR1 SGHTS, CDR2 YDEGEE. The V gene lost 2 bases and the J gene lost 16 bases, with 13 bases spanning the gap. There are 11 residues in the CDR3. As DNA, the CDR3 is TGTGCCAGCAGCTTTTTAACAGGCAGTTTCTTC. This sequence encodes CASSFLTGSFF.

CDR3 nucleotide sequence: TGTGCCAGCAGTCCCGTTGGGACCCCAACTAATGAAAAACTGTTTTTT. Its protein is CASSPVGTPTNEKLFF. The rearrangement uses TRBV6-2 or TRBV6-3 and TRBJ1-4, with a tentative D call TRBD1 (5 bases). The germline gives CDR1 MNHEY, CDR2 SVGEGT. The CDR3 is 16 amino acids. Trimming shortened V by 5 bases and J by 0 bases, and 13 bases separated the two germline ends.

The V gene is TRBV7-7, the J gene TRBJ2-3; possibly TRBD2 for D (5 bases). Trimming removed 5 bases at V and 2 bases at J, with 17 bases between. The CDR3 contains 16 residues. CDR1 is SSHAT and CDR2 is FNYEAQ in the germline V gene (reference sequence). CDR3 amino acids: CASSPRTGPNTDTQYF. CDR3 DNA: TGTGCCAGCAGCCCCCGGACTGGCCCGAACACAGATACGCAGTATTTT.

This chain connects TRBV3-1 (or the pseudogene TRBV3-2) to TRBJ2-3; D possibly corresponds to TRBD2 (7 bases). Trimming took off 0 bases at V and 2 bases at J, with 15 bases between the two ends. The CDR3 length is 17 residues. The germline gives CDR1 LGHDT, CDR2 YNNKEL (reference sequence). The CDR3, as DNA: TGTGCCAGCAGCCAAGACCCCGGGGGGCTGGTCACAGATACGCAGTATTTT. This sequence encodes CASSQDPGGLVTDTQYF.

The V gene is TRBV7-6, the J gene TRBJ2-1, with D uncertain. The length of the CDR3 is 16 residues. CDR1 and CDR2 from the germline V gene are SGHVS and FNYEAQ. V was cut by 5 bases and J by 7 bases, with 21 bases left in between. Here the CDR3 reads CASSLQQPPVVNEQFF. In DNA, the CDR3 is TGTGCCAGCAGCCTACAACAGCCCCCGGTCGTGAATGAGCAGTTCTTC.

Remarks on this clone: An end of the junction differs from the germline gene, which may be a read error. The CDR3 loop is CASIEDRGRRVDEQFF. In nucleotides, the CDR3 is TGTGCCAGCATTGAAGACAGGGGTCGGCGCGTCGATGAGCAGTTCTTC. This chain links TRBV2 with TRBJ2-1, with 8 bases fitting TRBD1. Germline assignment: CDR1 SNHLY and CDR2 FYNNEI. The CDR3 is 16 amino acids. Using reference TRBV2 and TRBJ2-1 for the parts outside the CDR3, the full variable domain is EPEVTQTPSHQVTQMGQEVILRCVPISNHLYFYWYRQILGQKVEFLVSFYNNEISEKSEIFDDQFSVERPDGSNFTLKIRSTKLEDSAMYFCASIEDRGRRVDEQFFGPGTRLTVL.

The V and J genes are TRBV5-6 and TRBJ1-2; D is ambiguous. The V gene lost 1 base and the J gene lost 8 bases, with 15 bases spanning the gap. CDR3 length: 14 residues. Per germline, CDR1 SGHDT and CDR2 YYEEEE. The CDR3 bases are TGTGCCAGCAGCTTGCTGCAGGCCTTGGGAGGCTACACCTTC. Protein: CASSLLQALGGYTF.

V usage is TRBV19 and J usage is TRBJ2-7, with TRBD1 matching 8 bases. Trimming took 6 bases from V and 0 from J; bases not matched to a gene: 1. Germline V CDR1 and CDR2: LNHDA, SQIVND (reference sequence). CDR3 length: 13 residues. CDR3 DNA sequence: TGTGCCAGTAGGGACAGGGCCTCCTACGAGCAGTACTTC. Protein: CASRDRASYEQYF.

CDR3: CASSYTLQGKQETQYF. CDR3 in DNA: TGTGCCAGCAGTTACACCTTACAGGGGAAACAAGAGACCCAGTACTTC. The chain recombines TRBV6-5 with TRBJ2-5; TRBD1 aligns across 7 bases. The CDR3 has 16 amino acids. Germline V CDR1 and CDR2: MNHEY, SVGAGI. V lost 2 bases to trimming and J lost 2 bases; unmatched junction nucleotides: 8.

Many counts were recorded for this clone. The chain couples TRBV30 to TRBJ2-2, with TRBD2 as a possible D gene (6 bases). Trimming removed 4 bases from V and 1 base from J, with 25 bases in between. The CDR3 extends over 19 amino acids. Germline-derived CDR1 and CDR2 are GTSNPN and SVGIG (reference sequence). DNA of the CDR3: TGTGCCTGGATTAGCAATGGGGGGTTAGCGACCAAGAACACCGGGGAGCTGTTTTTT. It encodes CAWISNGGLATKNTGELFF.

CDR3 bases: TGTGCCAGCAGAGGAAGGGGGACAGGCTACGAGCAGTACTTC. Amino acid sequence: CASRGRGTGYEQYF. V usage is TRBV7-8 and J usage is TRBJ2-7; TRBD1 aligns across 8 bases. The CDR3 sequence is 14 residues long. Germline CDR1 and CDR2: SGHVS and FQNEAQ. V gave up 6 bases and J gave up 3 bases; unmatched junction bases: 7.

V usage is TRBV3-1 (or the pseudogene TRBV3-2) and J usage is TRBJ2-7; D not certain. Germline V CDR1 and CDR2: LGHDT, YNNKEL (reference sequence). The CDR3 is 14 amino acids. Trimming removed 1 base from V and 1 base from J, with 8 bases in between. The CDR3: CASSQVTSSYEQYF. In DNA form, the CDR3 reads TGTGCCAGCAGCCAAGTGACTTCTTCCTACGAGCAGTACTTC.

This clone was counted once. The chain is built from TRBV7-9 and TRBJ1-4; 9 nucleotides line up with TRBD1. Germline assignment: CDR1 SEHNR and CDR2 FQNEAQ (reference sequence). The CDR3 has 15 amino acids. The V and J ends lost 0 bases and 8 bases, in that order; junction bases with no gene match: 4. The CDR3: CASSLASGTGEKLFF. For the CDR3, the DNA is TGTGCCAGCAGCTTAGCCTCCGGGACAGGGGAAAAACTGTTTTTT.

The chain combines TRBV11-2 with TRBJ2-7; 7 bases match TRBD2. CDR1 and CDR2 from the germline V gene are SGHAT and FQNNGV. The CDR3 has 15 residues. Losses at the gene ends were 4 bases for V and 4 bases for J; bases not matched to a gene: 10. CDR3 bases: TGTGCCAGCAGCTCCGGGGGGACCCACGGGTACGAGCAGTACTTC. It codes for CASSSGGTHGYEQYF.